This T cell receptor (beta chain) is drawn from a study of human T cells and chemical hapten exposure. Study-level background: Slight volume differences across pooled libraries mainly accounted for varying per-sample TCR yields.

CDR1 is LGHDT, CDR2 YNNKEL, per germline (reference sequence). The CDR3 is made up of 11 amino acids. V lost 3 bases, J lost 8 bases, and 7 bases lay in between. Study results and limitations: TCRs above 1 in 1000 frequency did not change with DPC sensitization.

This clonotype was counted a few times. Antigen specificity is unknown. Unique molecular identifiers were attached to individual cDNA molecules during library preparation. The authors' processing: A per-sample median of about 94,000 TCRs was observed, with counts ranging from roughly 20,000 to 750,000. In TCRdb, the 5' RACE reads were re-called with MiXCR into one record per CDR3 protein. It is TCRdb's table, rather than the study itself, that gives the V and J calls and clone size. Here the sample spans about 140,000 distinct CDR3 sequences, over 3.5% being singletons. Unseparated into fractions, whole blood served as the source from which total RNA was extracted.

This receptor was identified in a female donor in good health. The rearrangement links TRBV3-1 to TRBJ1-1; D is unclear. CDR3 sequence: CASSHEAEAFF. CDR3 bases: TGTGCCAGCAGCCATGAGGCCGAAGCTTTCTTT.